The entry below describes one TCR beta chain. The data stem from a study of shared clonotypes between healthy human individuals. For each subset, genomic DNA was distributed in equal portions over several immunoSEQ plates. Profiling relied on immunoSEQ multiplex PCR, and the TCRdb table lists in-frame clones only, not all of them. The sample records about 2,500,000 clones, over 85% being singletons. Germline V gives CDR1 MNHNS, CDR2 SASEGT. V lost 7 bases to trimming and J lost 2 bases; unmatched junction nucleotides: 5. The CDR3 is made up of 13 amino acids. Sequenced sample: naive CD4+ T cells sorted from blood. The subset was: CD45RA+ positively selected. This sequence originates from a man in his late teens or twenties in good health. This chain joins TRBV6-1 and TRBJ2-7; 7 positions agree with TRBD1. The CDR3 reads CASKQGIAYEQYF. The CDR3 coding sequence is TGTGCCAGCAAACAGGGGATAGCCTACGAGCAGTACTTC.